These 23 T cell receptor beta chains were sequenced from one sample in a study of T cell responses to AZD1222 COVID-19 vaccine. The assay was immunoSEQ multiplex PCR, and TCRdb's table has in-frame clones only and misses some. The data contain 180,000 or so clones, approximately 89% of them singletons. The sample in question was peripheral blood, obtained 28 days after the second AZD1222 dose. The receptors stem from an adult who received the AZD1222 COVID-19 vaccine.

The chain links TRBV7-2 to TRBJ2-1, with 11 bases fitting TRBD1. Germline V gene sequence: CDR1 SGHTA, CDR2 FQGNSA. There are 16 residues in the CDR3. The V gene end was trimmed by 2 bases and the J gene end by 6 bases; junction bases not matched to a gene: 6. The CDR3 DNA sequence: TGTGCCAGCAGCTTACAAGGACAGGGGGCTAGCAATGAGCAGTTCTTC. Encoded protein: CASSLQGQGASNEQFF. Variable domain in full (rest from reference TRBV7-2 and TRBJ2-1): GAGVSQSPSNKVTEKGKDVELRCDPISGHTALYWYRQSLGQGLEFLIYFQGNSAPDKSGLPSDRFSAERTGGSVSTLTIQRTQQEDSAVYLCASSLQGQGASNEQFFGPGTRLTVL.

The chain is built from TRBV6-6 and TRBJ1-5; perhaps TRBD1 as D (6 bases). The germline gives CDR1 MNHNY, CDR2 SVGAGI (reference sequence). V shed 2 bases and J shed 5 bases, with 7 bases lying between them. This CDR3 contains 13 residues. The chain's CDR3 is CASSYPGDQPQHF. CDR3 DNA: TGTGCCAGCAGTTACCCAGGGGATCAGCCCCAGCATTTT.

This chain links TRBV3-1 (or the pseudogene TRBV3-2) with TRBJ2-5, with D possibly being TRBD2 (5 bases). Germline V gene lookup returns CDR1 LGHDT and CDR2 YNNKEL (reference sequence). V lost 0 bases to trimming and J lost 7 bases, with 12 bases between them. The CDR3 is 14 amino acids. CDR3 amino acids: CASSQDFGVGTQYF. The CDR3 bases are TGTGCCAGCAGCCAAGATTTCGGGGTAGGGACCCAGTACTTC.

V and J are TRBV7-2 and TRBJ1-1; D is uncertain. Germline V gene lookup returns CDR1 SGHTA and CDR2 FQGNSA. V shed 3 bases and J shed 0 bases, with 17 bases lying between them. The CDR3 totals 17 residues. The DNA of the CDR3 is TGTGCCAGCAGCTTGGTTTACAGCCTAGCAATGAACACTGAAGCTTTCTTT. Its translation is CASSLVYSLAMNTEAFF.

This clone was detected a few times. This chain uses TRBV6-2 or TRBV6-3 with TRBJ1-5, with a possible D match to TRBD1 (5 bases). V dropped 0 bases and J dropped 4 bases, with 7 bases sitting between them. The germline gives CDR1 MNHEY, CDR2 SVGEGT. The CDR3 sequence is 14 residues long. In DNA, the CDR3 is TGTGCCAGCAGTTACTCTTCAGGGAATCAGCCCCAGCATTTT. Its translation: CASSYSSGNQPQHF.

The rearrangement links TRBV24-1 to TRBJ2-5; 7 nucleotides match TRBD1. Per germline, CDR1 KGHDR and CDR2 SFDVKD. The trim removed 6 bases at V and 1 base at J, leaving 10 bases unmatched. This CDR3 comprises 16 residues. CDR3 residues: CATSLMTGPSQETQYF. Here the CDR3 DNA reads TGTGCCACCAGTCTAATGACAGGGCCTTCCCAAGAGACCCAGTACTTC.

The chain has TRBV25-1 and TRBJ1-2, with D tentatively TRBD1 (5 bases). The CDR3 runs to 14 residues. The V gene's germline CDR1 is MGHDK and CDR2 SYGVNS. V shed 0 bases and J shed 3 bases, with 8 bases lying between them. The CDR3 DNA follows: TGTGCCAGCAGTGAATATGGACAAGACTATGGCTACACCTTC. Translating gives CASSEYGQDYGYTF.

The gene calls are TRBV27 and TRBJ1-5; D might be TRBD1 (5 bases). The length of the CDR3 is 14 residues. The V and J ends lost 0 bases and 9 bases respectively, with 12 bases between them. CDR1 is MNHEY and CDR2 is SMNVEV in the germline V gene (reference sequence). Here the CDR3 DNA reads TGTGCCAGCAGTTTATCGGGCAGGGTTTCGCCCCAGCATTTT. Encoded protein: CASSLSGRVSPQHF.

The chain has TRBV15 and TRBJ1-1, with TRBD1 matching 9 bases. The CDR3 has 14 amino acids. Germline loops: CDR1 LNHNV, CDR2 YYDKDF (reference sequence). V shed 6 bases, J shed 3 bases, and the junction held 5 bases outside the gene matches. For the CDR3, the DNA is TGTGCCACCAGAAAGAGGACAGGGGACACTGAAGCTTTCTTT. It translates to CATRKRTGDTEAFF. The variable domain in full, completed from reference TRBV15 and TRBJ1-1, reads DAMVIQNPRYQVTQFGKPVTLSCSQTLNHNVMYWYQQKSSQAPKLLFHYYDKDFNNEADTPDNFQSRRPNTSFCFLDIRSPGLGDTAMYLCATRKRTGDTEAFFGQGTRLTVV.

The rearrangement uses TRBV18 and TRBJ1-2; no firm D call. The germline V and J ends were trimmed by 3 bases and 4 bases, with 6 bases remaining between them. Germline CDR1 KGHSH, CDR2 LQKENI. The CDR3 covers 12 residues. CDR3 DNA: TGTGCCAGCTCACCCAAGACCTATGGCTACACCTTC. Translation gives CASSPKTYGYTF.

CDR3 bases: TGTGCCAGCACCCAACTAGCGGGATTAGACGAGCAGTACTTC. Translating gives CASTQLAGLDEQYF. The chain is built from TRBV2 and TRBJ2-7; TRBD2 agrees at 10 bases. The V segment lost 7 bases and the J segment 5 bases; nucleotides outside the gene matches: 8. The length of the CDR3 is 14 residues. Looked up from germline, CDR1 is SNHLY and CDR2 is FYNNEI. Variable domain in full (rest from reference TRBV2 and TRBJ2-7): EPEVTQTPSHQVTQMGQEVILRCVPISNHLYFYWYRQILGQKVEFLVSFYNNEISEKSEIFDDQFSVERPDGSNFTLKIRSTKLEDSAMYFCASTQLAGLDEQYFGPGTRLTVT.

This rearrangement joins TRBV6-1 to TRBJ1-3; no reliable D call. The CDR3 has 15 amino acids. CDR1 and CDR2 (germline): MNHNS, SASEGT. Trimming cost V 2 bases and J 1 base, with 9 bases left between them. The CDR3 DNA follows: TGTGCCAGCAGTGAATCTCGGCAATCTGGAAACACCATATATTTT. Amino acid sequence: CASSESRQSGNTIYF.

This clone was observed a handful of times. Here the CDR3 reads CASSFGTTGTEKYNEQFF. The CDR3, as DNA: TGTGCCAGCAGTTTCGGAACCACCGGGACAGAGAAGTACAATGAGCAGTTCTTC. The J gene is TRBJ2-1, the V gene TRBV27, with TRBD1 identical over 7 bases. The CDR3 has 18 amino acids. J gave up 4 bases and V 3 bases, and 15 bases lay outside the gene matches. The germline CDR1 and CDR2 sequences are MNHEY and SMNVEV (reference sequence).

The CDR3 is CASSLGVAGANTQYF. CDR3 bases: TGCGCCAGCAGCTTGGGAGTAGCGGGAGCCAATACGCAGTATTTT. This chain connects TRBV5-1 to TRBJ2-3; 9 positions match TRBD2. CDR1 SGHRS and CDR2 YFSETQ come from the germline V gene. The CDR3 spans 15 residues. With V trimmed by 0 bases and J by 7 bases, 6 bases remained unmatched.

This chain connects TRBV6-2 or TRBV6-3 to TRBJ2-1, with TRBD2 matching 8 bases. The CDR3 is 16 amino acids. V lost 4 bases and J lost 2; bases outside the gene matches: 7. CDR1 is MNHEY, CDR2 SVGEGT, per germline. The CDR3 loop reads CASSSTIAGPYNEQFF. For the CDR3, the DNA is TGTGCCAGCAGTTCTACTATAGCGGGGCCCTACAATGAGCAGTTCTTC.

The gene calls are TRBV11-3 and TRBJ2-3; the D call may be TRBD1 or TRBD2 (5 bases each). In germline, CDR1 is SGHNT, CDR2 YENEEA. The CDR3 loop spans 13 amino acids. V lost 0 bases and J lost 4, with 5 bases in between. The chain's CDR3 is CASSLEGADTQYF. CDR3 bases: TGTGCCAGCAGCTTAGAGGGGGCAGATACGCAGTATTTT.

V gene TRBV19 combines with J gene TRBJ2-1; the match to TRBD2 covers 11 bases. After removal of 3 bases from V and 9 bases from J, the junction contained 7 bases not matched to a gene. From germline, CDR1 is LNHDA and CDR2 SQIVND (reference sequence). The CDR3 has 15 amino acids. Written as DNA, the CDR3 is TGTGCCAGTAGTATGAATGTAGCGGGAGGGCCTGAGCAGTTCTTC. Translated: CASSMNVAGGPEQFF.

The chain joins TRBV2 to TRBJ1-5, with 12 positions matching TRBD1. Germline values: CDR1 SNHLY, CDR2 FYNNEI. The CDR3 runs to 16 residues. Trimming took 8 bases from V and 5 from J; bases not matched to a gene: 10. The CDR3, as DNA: TGTGCCAGCCGAAAAAACGGGACAGGGGGCGATCAGCCCCAGCATTTT. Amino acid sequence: CASRKNGTGGDQPQHF.

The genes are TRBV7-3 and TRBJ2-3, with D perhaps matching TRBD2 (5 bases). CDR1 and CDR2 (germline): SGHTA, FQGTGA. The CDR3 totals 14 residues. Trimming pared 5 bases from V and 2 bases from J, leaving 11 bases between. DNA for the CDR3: TGTGCCAGCAGCCTTGACGGGAACACAGATACGCAGTATTTT. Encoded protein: CASSLDGNTDTQYF.

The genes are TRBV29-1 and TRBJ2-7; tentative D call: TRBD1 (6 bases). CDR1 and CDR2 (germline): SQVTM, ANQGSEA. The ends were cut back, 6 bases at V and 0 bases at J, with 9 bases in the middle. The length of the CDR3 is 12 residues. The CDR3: CSVGDNSYEQYF. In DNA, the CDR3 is TGCAGCGTAGGGGACAACTCCTACGAGCAGTACTTC.

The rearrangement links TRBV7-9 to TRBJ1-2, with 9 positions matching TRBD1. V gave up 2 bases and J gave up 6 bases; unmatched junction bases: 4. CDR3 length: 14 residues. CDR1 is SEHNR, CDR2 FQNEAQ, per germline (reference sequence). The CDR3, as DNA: TGTGCCAGCAGCTTACGGACAGGGGTAGATGGCTACACCTTC. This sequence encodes CASSLRTGVDGYTF.

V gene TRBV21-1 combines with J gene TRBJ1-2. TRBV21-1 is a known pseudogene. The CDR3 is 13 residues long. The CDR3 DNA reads TGTGCCAGCAGCAAACCGCGGGAGGATGGCTACACCTTC. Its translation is CASSKPREDGYTF.

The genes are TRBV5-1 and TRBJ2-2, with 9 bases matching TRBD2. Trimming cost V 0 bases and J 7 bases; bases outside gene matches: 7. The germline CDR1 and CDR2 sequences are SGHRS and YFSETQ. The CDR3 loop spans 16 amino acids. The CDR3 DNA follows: TGCGCCAGCAGCTTGGCTAGCGGGGCCTCTTTCGGGGAGCTGTTTTTT. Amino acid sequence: CASSLASGASFGELFF.